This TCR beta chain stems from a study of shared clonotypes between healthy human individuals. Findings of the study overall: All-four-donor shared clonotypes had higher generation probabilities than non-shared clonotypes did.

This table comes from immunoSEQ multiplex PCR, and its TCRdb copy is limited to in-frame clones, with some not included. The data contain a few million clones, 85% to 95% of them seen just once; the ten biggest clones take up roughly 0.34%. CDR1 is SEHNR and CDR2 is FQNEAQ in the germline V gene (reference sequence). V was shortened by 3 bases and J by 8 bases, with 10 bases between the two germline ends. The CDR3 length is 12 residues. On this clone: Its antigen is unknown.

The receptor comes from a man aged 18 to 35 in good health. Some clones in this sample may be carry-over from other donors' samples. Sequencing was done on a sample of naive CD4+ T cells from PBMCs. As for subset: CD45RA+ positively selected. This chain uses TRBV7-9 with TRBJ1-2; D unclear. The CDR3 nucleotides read TGTGCCAGCAGCTTGTCACATGGGGGCTACACCTTC. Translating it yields CASSLSHGGYTF.